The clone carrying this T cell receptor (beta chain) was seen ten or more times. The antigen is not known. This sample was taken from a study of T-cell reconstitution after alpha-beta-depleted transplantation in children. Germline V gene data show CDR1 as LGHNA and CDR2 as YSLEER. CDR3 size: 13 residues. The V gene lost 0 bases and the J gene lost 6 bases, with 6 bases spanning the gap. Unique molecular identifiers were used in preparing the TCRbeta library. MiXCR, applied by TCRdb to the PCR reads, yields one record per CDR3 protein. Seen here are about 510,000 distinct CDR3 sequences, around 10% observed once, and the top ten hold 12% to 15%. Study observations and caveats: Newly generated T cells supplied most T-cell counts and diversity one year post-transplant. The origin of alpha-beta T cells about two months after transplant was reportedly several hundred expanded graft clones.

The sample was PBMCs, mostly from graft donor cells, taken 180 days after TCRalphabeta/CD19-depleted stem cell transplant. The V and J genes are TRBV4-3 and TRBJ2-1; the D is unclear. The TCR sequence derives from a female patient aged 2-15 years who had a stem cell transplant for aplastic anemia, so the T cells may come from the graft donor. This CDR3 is CASSQDEGNEQFF. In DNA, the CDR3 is TGCGCCAGCAGCCAAGATGAAGGCAATGAGCAGTTCTTC.